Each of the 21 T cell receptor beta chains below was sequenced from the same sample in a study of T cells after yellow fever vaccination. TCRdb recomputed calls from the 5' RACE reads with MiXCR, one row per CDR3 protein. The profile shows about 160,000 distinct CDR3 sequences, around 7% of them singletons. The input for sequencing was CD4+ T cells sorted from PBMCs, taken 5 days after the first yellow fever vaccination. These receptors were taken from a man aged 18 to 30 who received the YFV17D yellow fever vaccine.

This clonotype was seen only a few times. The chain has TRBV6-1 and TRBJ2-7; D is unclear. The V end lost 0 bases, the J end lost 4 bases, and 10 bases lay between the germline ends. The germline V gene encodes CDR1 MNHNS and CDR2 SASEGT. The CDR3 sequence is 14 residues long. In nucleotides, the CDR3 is TGTGCCAGCAGTGAAGCGGGTAGATCTTACGAGCAGTACGTC. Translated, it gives CASSEAGRSYEQYV.

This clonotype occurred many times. The CDR3 coding sequence is TGCAGTGCTAGTAGTGATTCCAATTCACCCCTCCACTTT. This codes for CSASSDSNSPLHF. The chain has TRBV20-1 and TRBJ1-6; D ambiguous. The CDR3 contains 13 residues. The V and J ends lost 3 bases and 7 bases respectively, with 10 bases between them. Germline loops: CDR1 DFQATT, CDR2 SNEGSKA (reference sequence).

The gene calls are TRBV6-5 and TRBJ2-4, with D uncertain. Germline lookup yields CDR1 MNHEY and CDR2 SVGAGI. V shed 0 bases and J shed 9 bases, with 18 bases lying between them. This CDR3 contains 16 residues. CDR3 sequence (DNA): TGTGCCAGCAGTTACTCGTATACGGGTAGTGAGAGCATTCAGTACTTC. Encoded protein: CASSYSYTGSESIQYF.

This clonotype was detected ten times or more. CDR3 DNA: TGTGCCAGCAGTGAAGGGCGGGGCGACTACGAGCAGTACTTC. Translation gives CASSEGRGDYEQYF. The chain uses TRBV6-1 and TRBJ2-7, with D maybe TRBD2 (6 bases). V dropped 1 base and J dropped 3 bases, with 10 bases sitting between them. CDR1 is MNHNS, CDR2 SASEGT, per germline. This CDR3 spans 14 amino acids.

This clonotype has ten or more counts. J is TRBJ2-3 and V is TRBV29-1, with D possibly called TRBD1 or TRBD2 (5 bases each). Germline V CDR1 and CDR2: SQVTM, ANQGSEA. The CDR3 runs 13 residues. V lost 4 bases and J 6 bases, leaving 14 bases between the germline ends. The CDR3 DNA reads TGCAGCGTTGGGGGACCCAATACCGATACGCAGTATTTT. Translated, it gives CSVGGPNTDTQYF.

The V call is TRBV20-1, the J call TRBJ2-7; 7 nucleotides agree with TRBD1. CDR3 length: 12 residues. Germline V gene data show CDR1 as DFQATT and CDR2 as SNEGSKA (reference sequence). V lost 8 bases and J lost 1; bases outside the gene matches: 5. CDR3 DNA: TGCAGTCCAAGGGACAGTTCCTACGAGCAGTACTTC. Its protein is CSPRDSSYEQYF.

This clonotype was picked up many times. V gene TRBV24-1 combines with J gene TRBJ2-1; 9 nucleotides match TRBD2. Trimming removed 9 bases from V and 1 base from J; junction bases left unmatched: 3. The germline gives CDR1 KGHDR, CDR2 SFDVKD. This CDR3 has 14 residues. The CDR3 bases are TGTGCCACCGCGAGCGGGGGGTCCTACAATGAGCAGTTCTTC. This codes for CATASGGSYNEQFF.

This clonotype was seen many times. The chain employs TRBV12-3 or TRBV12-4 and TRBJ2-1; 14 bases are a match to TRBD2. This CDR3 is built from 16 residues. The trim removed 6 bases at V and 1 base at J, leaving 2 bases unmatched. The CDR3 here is CASRWTSGGSYNEQFF. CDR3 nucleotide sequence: TGTGCCAGCAGGTGGACTAGCGGGGGGTCCTACAATGAGCAGTTCTTC.

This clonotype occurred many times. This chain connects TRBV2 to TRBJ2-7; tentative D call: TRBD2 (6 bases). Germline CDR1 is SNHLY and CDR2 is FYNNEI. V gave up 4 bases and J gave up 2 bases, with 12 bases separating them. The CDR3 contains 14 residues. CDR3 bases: TGTGCCAGCAGTGTGACTAGTTCGGCCTACGAGCAGTACTTC. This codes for CASSVTSSAYEQYF.

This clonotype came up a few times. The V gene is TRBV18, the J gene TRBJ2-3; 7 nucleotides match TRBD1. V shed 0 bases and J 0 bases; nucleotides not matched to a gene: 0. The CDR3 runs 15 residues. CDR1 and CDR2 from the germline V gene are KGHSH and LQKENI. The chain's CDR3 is CASSPPGQSTDTQYF. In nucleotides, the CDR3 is TGTGCCAGCTCACCACCGGGACAGAGCACAGATACGCAGTATTTT.

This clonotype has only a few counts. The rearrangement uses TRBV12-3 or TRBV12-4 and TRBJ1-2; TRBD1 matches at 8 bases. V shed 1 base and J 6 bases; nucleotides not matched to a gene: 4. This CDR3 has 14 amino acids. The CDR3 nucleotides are TGTGCCAGCAGTTTAGAGTCCAGGGGGCATGGCTACACCTTC. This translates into CASSLESRGHGYTF.

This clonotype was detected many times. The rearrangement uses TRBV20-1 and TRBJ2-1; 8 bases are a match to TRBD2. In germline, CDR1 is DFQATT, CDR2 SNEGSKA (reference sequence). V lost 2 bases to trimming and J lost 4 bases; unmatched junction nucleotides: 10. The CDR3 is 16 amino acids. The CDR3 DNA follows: TGCAGTGCTAGATACAGCGGGGGCGCGGTGTACAATGAGCAGTTCTTC. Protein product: CSARYSGGAVYNEQFF.

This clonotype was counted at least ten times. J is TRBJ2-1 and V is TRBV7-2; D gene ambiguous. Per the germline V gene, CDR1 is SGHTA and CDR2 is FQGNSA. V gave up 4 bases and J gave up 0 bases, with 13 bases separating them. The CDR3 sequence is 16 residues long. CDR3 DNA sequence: TGTGCCAGCAGCTCCCGACCCGTAAGCTCCTACAATGAGCAGTTCTTC. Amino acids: CASSSRPVSSYNEQFF. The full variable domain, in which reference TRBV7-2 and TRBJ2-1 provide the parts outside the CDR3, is GAGVSQSPSNKVTEKGKDVELRCDPISGHTALYWYRQSLGQGLEFLIYFQGNSAPDKSGLPSDRFSAERTGGSVSTLTIQRTQQEDSAVYLCASSSRPVSSYNEQFFGPGTRLTVL.

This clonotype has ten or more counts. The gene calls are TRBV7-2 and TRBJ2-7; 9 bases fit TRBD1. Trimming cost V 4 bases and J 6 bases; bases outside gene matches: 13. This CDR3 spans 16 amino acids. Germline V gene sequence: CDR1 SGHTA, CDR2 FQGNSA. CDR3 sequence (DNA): TGTGCCAGCAGCTACGCCTCACAGGGGGCCTTGGGCGAGCAGTACTTC. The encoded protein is CASSYASQGALGEQYF.

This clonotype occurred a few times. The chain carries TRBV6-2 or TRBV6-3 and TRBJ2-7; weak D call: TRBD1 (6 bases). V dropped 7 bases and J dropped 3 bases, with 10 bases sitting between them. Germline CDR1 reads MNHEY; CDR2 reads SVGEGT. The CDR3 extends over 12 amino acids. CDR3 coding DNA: TGTGCCAGCAAAGGGGACAACTACGAGCAGTACGTC. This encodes CASKGDNYEQYV.

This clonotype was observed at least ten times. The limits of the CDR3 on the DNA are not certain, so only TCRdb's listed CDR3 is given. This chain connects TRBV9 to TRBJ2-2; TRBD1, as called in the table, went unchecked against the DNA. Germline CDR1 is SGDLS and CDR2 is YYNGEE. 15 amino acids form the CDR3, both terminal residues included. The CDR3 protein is CASSVGPGPTGSCFF.

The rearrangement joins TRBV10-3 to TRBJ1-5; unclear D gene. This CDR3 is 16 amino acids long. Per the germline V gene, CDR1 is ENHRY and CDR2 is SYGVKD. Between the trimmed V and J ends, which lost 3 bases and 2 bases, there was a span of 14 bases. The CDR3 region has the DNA TGTGCCATCAGTGACACGGGGAAGCGGGGCAATCAGCCCCAGCATTTT. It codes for CAISDTGKRGNQPQHF.

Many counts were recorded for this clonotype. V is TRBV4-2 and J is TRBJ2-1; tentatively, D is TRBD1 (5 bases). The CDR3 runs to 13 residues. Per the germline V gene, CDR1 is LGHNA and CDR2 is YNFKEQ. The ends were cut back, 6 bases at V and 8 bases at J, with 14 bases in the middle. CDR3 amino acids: CASRGAAVDEQFF. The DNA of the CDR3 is TGTGCCAGCAGAGGGGCCGCTGTCGATGAGCAGTTCTTC.

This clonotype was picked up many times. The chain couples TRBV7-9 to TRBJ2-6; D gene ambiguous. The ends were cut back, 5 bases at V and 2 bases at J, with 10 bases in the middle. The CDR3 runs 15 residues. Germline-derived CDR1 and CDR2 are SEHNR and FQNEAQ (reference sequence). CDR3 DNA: TGTGCCAGCAGCCCTCTAGACCCTGGGGCCAACGTCCTGACTTTC. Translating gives CASSPLDPGANVLTF.

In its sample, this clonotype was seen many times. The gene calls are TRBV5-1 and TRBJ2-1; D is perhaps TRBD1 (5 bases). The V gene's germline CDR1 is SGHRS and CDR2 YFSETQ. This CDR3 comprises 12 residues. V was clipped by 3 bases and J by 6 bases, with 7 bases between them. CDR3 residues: CASSSGRNEQFF. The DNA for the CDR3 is TGCGCCAGCAGCTCAGGGCGCAATGAGCAGTTCTTC.

The chain's CDR3 is CASSWGPLGTGRTEAFF. The CDR3 DNA is TGCGCCAGCAGCTGGGGACCGCTCGGGACAGGAAGGACTGAAGCTTTCTTT. The rearrangement links TRBV5-1 to TRBJ1-1; 8 bases are shared with TRBD1. CDR1 is SGHRS and CDR2 is YFSETQ in the germline V gene. This CDR3 has 17 residues. V gave up 3 bases and J gave up 5 bases; unmatched junction bases: 15. The variable domain in full, completed from reference TRBV5-1 and TRBJ1-1, reads KAGVTQTPRYLIKTRGQQVTLSCSPISGHRSVSWYQQTPGQGLQFLFEYFSETQRNKGNFPGRFSGRQFSNSRSEMNVSTLELGDSALYLCASSWGPLGTGRTEAFFGQGTRLTVV.